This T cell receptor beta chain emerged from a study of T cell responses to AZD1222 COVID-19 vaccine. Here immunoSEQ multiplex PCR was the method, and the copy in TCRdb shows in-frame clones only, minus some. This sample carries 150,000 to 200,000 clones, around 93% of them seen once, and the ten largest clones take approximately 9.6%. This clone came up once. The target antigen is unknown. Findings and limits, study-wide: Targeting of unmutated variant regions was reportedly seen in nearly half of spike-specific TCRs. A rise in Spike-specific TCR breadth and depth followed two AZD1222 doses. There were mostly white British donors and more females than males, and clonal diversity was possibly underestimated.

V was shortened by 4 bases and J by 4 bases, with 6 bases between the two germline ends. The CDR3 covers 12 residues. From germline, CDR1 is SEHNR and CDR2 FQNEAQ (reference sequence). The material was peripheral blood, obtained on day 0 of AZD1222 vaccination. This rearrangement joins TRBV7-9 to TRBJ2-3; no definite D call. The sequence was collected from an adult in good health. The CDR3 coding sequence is TGTGCCAGCAGCTGGAAGGCAGATACGCAGTATTTT. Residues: CASSWKADTQYF.